This note documents a single TCR beta chain sequence. What it binds is unknown. The sample comes from a study of T cell responses to AZD1222 COVID-19 vaccine. Whole-study findings and limits: Breadth and depth of Spike-specific TCRs rose after two AZD1222 doses.

The CDR3 spans 15 residues. In germline, CDR1 is SGDLS, CDR2 YYNGEE. Trimming took off 4 bases at V and 5 bases at J, with 16 bases between the two ends. Repertoires were generated with immunoSEQ multiplex PCR, while TCRdb's copy carries only in-frame clones and drops some. The profile shows 90,000 to 100,000 clones, roughly 85% of them singletons. This sequence originates from an adult in good health. The sequenced sample was peripheral blood, obtained on day 0 of AZD1222 vaccination. This rearrangement joins TRBV9 to TRBJ2-1, with D perhaps TRBD2 (7 bases). CDR3 nucleotide sequence: TGTGCCAGCAGCCCCGGCGGGGGCATAAACAATGAGCAGTTCTTC. Translated: CASSPGGGINNEQFF.